This T cell receptor beta chain was recorded in a study of blood T cell repertoires in COVID-19. Profiling relied on immunoSEQ multiplex PCR, and the TCRdb table lists in-frame clones only, not all of them. The table records a few hundred thousand clones, around 90% of them present only once. Germline V gives CDR1 LNHDA, CDR2 SQIVND (reference sequence). V lost 1 base and J lost 2; bases outside the gene matches: 7. The CDR3 length is 16 residues. This sequence originates from a woman aged 25-40 years who had recovered from COVID-19. The chain carries TRBV19 and TRBJ1-2; 7 bases match TRBD1. Sequencing was performed on PBMCs or T cells enriched from blood (not recorded which). CDR3: CASSIALGQANYGYTF. The CDR3 region has the DNA TGTGCCAGTAGTATAGCCCTTGGACAGGCGAACTATGGCTACACCTTC.